Listed below are T cell receptor beta chains from one sample, sequenced in a study of regulatory T cells in long-lasting Graves disease. MiXCR was run by TCRdb on the multiplex PCR reads, yielding one entry per CDR3 protein. This sample yields 350,000 to 450,000 distinct CDR3 sequences, of which around 23% are seen a single time; 14% belongs to the top ten. The sample in question was peripheral blood mononuclear cells (PBMCs), obtained when the disease was refractory, from a patient treated with antithyroid drugs. The receptor source for this set is a female donor with Graves disease. Both conserved end residues are part of each CDR3. A D gene is named only where the DNA matches it firmly.

v_call,j_call,d_call,cdr3_aa
TRBV9,TRBJ1-3,.,CASSVGRNQGNTIYF
TRBV20-1,TRBJ1-5,.,CSAEGSRPQHF
TRBV4-1,TRBJ1-1,.,CASSQGRYTEAFF
TRBV28,TRBJ2-2,TRBD2,CASSLLASGRATGELFF
TRBV2,TRBJ2-7,TRBD1,CASTIPGQGAYEQYF
TRBV7-9,TRBJ2-7,.,CASSKDNSYEQYF
TRBV2,TRBJ1-2,.,CASSSILKDLTRKGYTF
TRBV7-9,TRBJ1-4,.,CASSFSVLGGLTNEKLFF
TRBV12-3/TRBV12-4,TRBJ1-2,.,CASSFRVGIYGYTF
TRBV28,TRBJ1-1,TRBD1,CASSLGQGGGTEAFF
TRBV6-2/TRBV6-3,TRBJ2-4,.,CASSYSPGPAKNIQYF
TRBV19,TRBJ1-1,.,CASSISGDEAFF
TRBV6-1,TRBJ2-5,TRBD1,CASSEALGTDQETQYF
TRBV3-1,TRBJ2-7,.,CASSQEGGQYF
TRBV7-9,TRBJ2-7,TRBD2,CASSSLGTSGKF
TRBV12-3/TRBV12-4,TRBJ1-1,.,CASSFHRQNTEAFF
TRBV20-1,TRBJ2-2,TRBD2,CSATLAGDRIGELFF
TRBV7-9,TRBJ2-7,.,CASSLPDPTYEQYF
TRBV20-1,TRBJ1-1,.,CSARDLLNTEAFF
TRBV4-1,TRBJ1-1,.,CASSQEYSYTEAFF